What follows are 28 T cell receptor beta chains derived from one specimen sequenced in a study of identical twins. MiXCR, run by TCRdb on the 5' RACE reads, gives a single entry per CDR3 protein. The sample comprises roughly 1,500,000 distinct CDR3 sequences, under 35% of which are singletons, and 0.25% to 0.3% rests with the top ten. Sequencing was carried out using cord blood. All receptors come from a newborn girl in good health.

This chain connects TRBV19 to TRBJ2-2; D is unclear. The V and J ends lost 6 bases and 0 bases respectively, with 8 bases between them. Germline CDR1 and CDR2: LNHDA and SQIVND (reference sequence). The CDR3 consists of 14 residues. CDR3 coding DNA: TGTGCCAGTAGGCGGCACCCGAACACCGGGGAGCTGTTTTTT. It is translated as CASRRHPNTGELFF.

This clonotype was seen only a few times. The chain combines TRBV27 with TRBJ1-1, with 11 bases identical to TRBD1. V lost 6 bases and J lost 6; bases outside the gene matches: 9. Germline V gene data show CDR1 as MNHEY and CDR2 as SMNVEV (reference sequence). CDR3 length: 15 amino acids. The CDR3 here is CASRDPGQGDSEAFF. For the CDR3, the DNA is TGTGCCAGCAGAGATCCGGGACAGGGGGACTCTGAAGCTTTCTTT.

The chain joins TRBV11-2 to TRBJ2-5; 7 bases align to TRBD2. The CDR3 contains 14 residues. After removal of 5 bases from V and 3 bases from J, the junction contained 6 bases not matched to a gene. Germline assignment: CDR1 SGHAT and CDR2 FQNNGV. In DNA form, the CDR3 reads TGTGCCAGCAGCCGGCTAGCGGCTAAAGAGACCCAGTACTTC. Translation: CASSRLAAKETQYF.

This rearrangement joins TRBV20-1 to TRBJ2-4; TRBD1 agrees at 7 bases. CDR3 size: 14 residues. The V gene end was trimmed by 3 bases and the J gene end by 7 bases; junction bases not matched to a gene: 9. CDR1 is DFQATT, CDR2 SNEGSKA, per germline (reference sequence). In DNA form, the CDR3 reads TGCAGTGCTAGCCGGAGACAGGGATCGAACATTCAGTACTTC. As protein: CSASRRQGSNIQYF.

This chain uses TRBV3-1 with TRBJ1-1, with 7 bases identical to TRBD1. Germline CDR1 LGHDT, CDR2 YNNKEL (reference sequence). Losses at the gene ends were 1 base for V and 5 bases for J; bases not matched to a gene: 7. The CDR3 is 15 amino acids. CDR3 DNA sequence: TGTGCCAGCAGCCAAGTCAGACAGGGCGGGACTGAAGCTTTCTTT. This gives the protein CASSQVRQGGTEAFF.

This clonotype has more than one count but fewer than ten. The gene calls are TRBV9 and TRBJ2-3, with 13 bases matching TRBD2. After removal of 2 bases from V and 5 bases from J, the junction contained 8 bases not matched to a gene. This CDR3 region has 17 residues. Germline V gene sequence: CDR1 SGDLS, CDR2 YYNGEE. The CDR3 nucleotides are TGTGCCAGCAGCGTTAGTGGTAGACTAGCGGGAGGAGATACGCAGTATTTT. This codes for CASSVSGRLAGGDTQYF.

This clonotype has just a few counts. V is TRBV29-1 and J is TRBJ2-7; possible D gene TRBD1, 5 bases. Trimming removed 4 bases from V and 4 bases from J, with 17 bases in between. CDR1 and CDR2 from the germline V gene are SQVTM and ANQGSEA. The CDR3 is 14 amino acids. The CDR3 sequence: CSVVMGHPLYEQYF. The CDR3 bases are TGCAGCGTTGTAATGGGGCATCCTCTTTACGAGCAGTACTTC.

This clonotype was recorded at least ten times. The chain joins TRBV7-9 to TRBJ2-3, with 9 bases lining up with TRBD2. The CDR3 extends over 13 amino acids. Germline loops: CDR1 SEHNR, CDR2 FQNEAQ (reference sequence). V shed 11 bases, J shed 1 base, and the junction held 4 bases outside the gene matches. Here the CDR3 reads CAVRLAGTDTQYF. DNA for the CDR3: TGTGCCGTTCGACTAGCGGGCACAGATACGCAGTATTTT.

The chain couples TRBV20-1 to TRBJ2-1; D is unresolved. This CDR3 is built from 15 residues. V was pared by 1 base and J by 3 bases, with 13 bases between. Per germline, CDR1 DFQATT and CDR2 SNEGSKA (reference sequence). The CDR3 DNA sequence: TGCAGTGCTAGAGGTGTGAGCACCCGCTACAATGAGCAGTTCTTC. Protein: CSARGVSTRYNEQFF.

This clonotype was observed a handful of times. The chain combines TRBV5-6 with TRBJ2-4; D assignment may be TRBD1 or TRBD2 (5 bases each). CDR3 size: 17 residues. Trimming pared 4 bases from V and 0 bases from J, leaving 17 bases between. Germline V gene sequence: CDR1 SGHDT, CDR2 YYEEEE. The CDR3 bases are TGTGCCAGCAGCCGCACTCCGGGGCTGCTAGCCAAAAACATTCAGTACTTC. Translating it yields CASSRTPGLLAKNIQYF. Variable domain in full (rest from reference TRBV5-6 and TRBJ2-4): DAGVTQSPTHLIKTRGQQVTLRCSPKSGHDTVSWYQQALGQGPQFIFQYYEEEERQRGNFPDRFSGHQFPNYSSELNVNALLLGDSALYLCASSRTPGLLAKNIQYFGAGTRLSVL.

This CDR3 is CASIASKGLLENIQYF. CDR3 nucleotides: TGTGCCAGCATAGCATCGAAGGGTCTGCTTGAAAACATTCAGTACTTC. This rearrangement joins TRBV6-1 to TRBJ2-4; D is ambiguous. The V gene lost 7 bases and the J gene lost 5 bases, with 21 bases spanning the gap. Germline CDR1 reads MNHNS; CDR2 reads SASEGT. There are 16 residues in the CDR3.

In its sample, this clonotype was seen a few times. The chain joins TRBV18 to TRBJ1-1; weak D call: TRBD1 (5 bases). This CDR3 spans 16 amino acids. V lost 5 bases and J 5 bases, leaving 21 bases between the germline ends. The germline gives CDR1 KGHSH, CDR2 LQKENI. CDR3: CASSATGTVKGTEAFF. CDR3 coding DNA: TGTGCCAGCTCAGCAACCGGGACGGTTAAGGGAACTGAAGCTTTCTTT.

V and J are TRBV6-4 and TRBJ2-1, with 9 positions matching TRBD2. The better agreement between TRBJ2-7 and the DNA end casts doubt on the J call. The length of the CDR3 is 16 residues. In germline, CDR1 is MRHNA, CDR2 SNTAGT. The CDR3 here is CASSEGPTSGYNEQYF. The CDR3 DNA reads TGTGCCAGCAGTGAAGGTCCGACTAGCGGCTACAATGAGCAGTACTTC.

This clonotype was picked up a small number of times. The chain uses TRBV15 and TRBJ1-1; 7 bases align to TRBD1. This CDR3 spans 12 amino acids. Looked up from germline, CDR1 is LNHNV and CDR2 is YYDKDF (reference sequence). V lost 4 bases, J lost 5 bases, and 1 base stayed unmatched. DNA of the CDR3: TGTGCCACCAGCACAGGGGGAACTGAAGCTTTCTTT. It specifies CATSTGGTEAFF.

The V gene is TRBV20-1, the J gene TRBJ2-1; TRBD2 matches at 14 bases. From germline, CDR1 is DFQATT and CDR2 SNEGSKA (reference sequence). The CDR3 is made up of 21 amino acids. The V gene end was trimmed by 1 base and the J gene end by 1 base; junction bases not matched to a gene: 15. As DNA, the CDR3 is TGCAGTGCTAGAGCACTAACCGGGACTAGCGGGAGCCGTGGGTCCTACAATGAGCAGTTCTTC. It codes for CSARALTGTSGSRGSYNEQFF.

This clonotype was observed a handful of times. This chain links TRBV29-1 with TRBJ2-7; D is undetermined. Trimming removed 7 bases from V and 7 bases from J, with 23 bases in between. CDR1 is SQVTM, CDR2 ANQGSEA, per germline. This CDR3 comprises 14 residues. CDR3 nucleotide sequence: TGCAGCGGCCTAGTGACGGCCCTCTACAATGAGCAGTACTTC. It yields the protein CSGLVTALYNEQYF.

The gene calls are TRBV20-1 and TRBJ2-5; 7 bases match TRBD1. The trim removed 3 bases at V and 2 bases at J, leaving 6 bases unmatched. In germline, CDR1 is DFQATT, CDR2 SNEGSKA (reference sequence). The CDR3 spans 14 residues. CDR3 amino acids: CSASFGRGQETQYF. The CDR3, as DNA: TGCAGTGCTAGTTTTGGCAGGGGGCAAGAGACCCAGTACTTC.

There are a few counts of this clonotype. The CDR3 sequence is CASSLYRTASSYNEQYF. In DNA form, the CDR3 reads TGTGCCAGCAGTTTATACCGGACAGCAAGTAGCTACAATGAGCAGTACTTC. The chain uses TRBV28 and TRBJ2-5; weak D call: TRBD1 (6 bases). The CDR3 loop spans 17 amino acids. Trimming shortened V by 1 base and J by 11 bases, and 26 bases separated the two germline ends. Germline lookup yields CDR1 MDHEN and CDR2 SYDVKM.

This clonotype has at least ten counts. This chain connects TRBV12-3 or TRBV12-4 to TRBJ2-1; no reliable D call. The CDR3 sequence is 13 residues long. Trimming removed 6 bases from V and 4 bases from J, with 10 bases in between. The CDR3, as DNA: TGTGCCAGCAGCCCCGAACGGTACAATGAGCAGTTCTTC. Its translation: CASSPERYNEQFF.

This clonotype was detected a few times. V gene TRBV12-3 or TRBV12-4 combines with J gene TRBJ2-7; TRBD1 matches 10 bases. With V trimmed by 4 bases and J by 3 bases, 6 bases remained unmatched. This CDR3 has 15 residues. CDR3 sequence (DNA): TGTGCCAGCAGTTCTTATGGGACAGGGGACTACGAGCAGTACTTC. Translating it yields CASSSYGTGDYEQYF.

About this clonotype itself: A junction end diverges from the germline sequence, so it may reflect a read error. This rearrangement joins TRBV12-3 or TRBV12-4 to TRBJ2-1; 13 bases are a match to TRBD2. The CDR3 totals 17 residues. The CDR3 nucleotides are TGTGCCAGCAGCCGGCGGGGACTAGCGGGATTCTACAATGAGCAGGTCTTC. It encodes CASSRRGLAGFYNEQVF.

The J gene is TRBJ1-1, the V gene TRBV20-1; no clear D. The CDR3 sequence is 13 residues long. Trimming took off 3 bases at V and 0 bases at J, with 8 bases between the two ends. CDR1 and CDR2 from the germline V gene are DFQATT and SNEGSKA (reference sequence). The CDR3 spells CSASAGLNTEAFF. CDR3 coding DNA: TGCAGTGCTAGCGCTGGGTTGAACACTGAAGCTTTCTTT.

The chain carries TRBV20-1 and TRBJ1-6; tentative D call: TRBD1 (5 bases). Germline CDR1 DFQATT, CDR2 SNEGSKA (reference sequence). The CDR3 sequence is 15 residues long. The CDR3 loop is CRAERGGSYNSPLHF. Written as DNA, the CDR3 is TGCCGAGCTGAGCGGGGGGGCTCCTATAATTCACCCCTCCACTTT.

J is TRBJ2-5 and V is TRBV20-1; D not certain. Germline V gene sequence: CDR1 DFQATT, CDR2 SNEGSKA (reference sequence). This CDR3 has 13 amino acids. V gave up 1 base and J gave up 1 base, with 7 bases separating them. The CDR3, as DNA: TGCAGTGCTAGAGCCCTGATCCAAGAGACCCAGTACTTC. This translates into CSARALIQETQYF.

This clonotype was seen a few times. The chain has TRBV2 and TRBJ1-2; D perhaps matches TRBD1 (6 bases). Between the trimmed V and J ends, which lost 3 bases and 7 bases, there was a span of 15 bases. Per germline, CDR1 SNHLY and CDR2 FYNNEI. The length of the CDR3 is 14 residues. CDR3 protein: CASSDDWGAGGYTF. As DNA, the CDR3 is TGTGCCAGCAGTGACGATTGGGGGGCAGGTGGCTACACCTTC.

Of note for this clonotype: One end of the junction fails to match germline, which may point to a read error. The rearrangement links TRBV20-1 to TRBJ2-1; D possibly corresponds to TRBD1 (6 bases). In germline, CDR1 is DFQATT, CDR2 SNEGSKA (reference sequence). The CDR3 spans 15 residues. This CDR3 is CSAGDLGARYNEQFF. For the CDR3, the DNA is TGCAGTGCTGGAGATCTGGGGGCCCGCTACAATGAGCAGTTCTTC.

This clonotype has just a few counts. J is TRBJ2-3 and V is TRBV20-1; D gene ambiguous. The CDR3 length is 13 residues. Trimming pared 1 base from V and 1 base from J, leaving 6 bases between. Germline V gene lookup returns CDR1 DFQATT and CDR2 SNEGSKA (reference sequence). CDR3 region: CSARATGTDTQYF. CDR3 DNA sequence: TGCAGTGCTAGAGCGACTGGCACAGATACGCAGTATTTT.

This clonotype was counted ten times or more. The chain uses TRBV27 and TRBJ1-2; TRBD1 might be the D (5 bases). Germline V CDR1 and CDR2: MNHEY, SMNVEV (reference sequence). The CDR3 is made up of 15 amino acids. With 8 bases removed from V and 0 bases from J, the gap between germline ends came to 16 bases. The CDR3 bases are TGTGCCAGCGCTGCCGACAGATTAGCTAACTATGGCTACACCTTC. Amino acids: CASAADRLANYGYTF.